One sample yielded the 23 T cell receptor beta chains listed below, sequenced in a study of blood T cells in healthy people across ages. Through a sample-barcoded 5' primer and a J-beta primer mix, a second PCR was run for roughly 6 to 11 cycles. TCRdb re-called the 5' RACE reads through MiXCR, storing one row per CDR3 protein. The top ten hold about 10% of the sample, which has roughly 1.6 million distinct CDR3 sequences, about 31% seen once. The sequencing input was blood. These receptors were collected from a woman aged 25 to 39 in good health.

This clonotype was recorded a few times. This chain joins TRBV7-9 and TRBJ2-3; either TRBD1 or TRBD2 may fit D (5 bases each). The CDR3 sequence is 17 residues long. The germline V gene encodes CDR1 SEHNR and CDR2 FQNEAQ (reference sequence). Between the trimmed V and J ends, which lost 3 bases and 2 bases, there was a span of 18 bases. CDR3 amino acids: CASSLDRRDANTDTQYF. CDR3 DNA: TGTGCCAGCAGCTTGGATCGCCGGGACGCCAACACAGATACGCAGTATTTT.

The chain carries TRBV2 and TRBJ1-5, with 7 bases fitting TRBD1. CDR1 is SNHLY, CDR2 FYNNEI, per germline. The CDR3 runs to 15 residues. The junction had 7 bases not matched to a gene; V was cut back by 3 bases and J by 5 bases. CDR3 bases: TGTGCCAGCAGTGACCACCGGGACAGATATCAGCCCCAGCATTTT. Translated: CASSDHRDRYQPQHF.

The rearrangement joins TRBV18 to TRBJ2-7; a weak D match, TRBD2 (6 bases). Germline V gene lookup returns CDR1 KGHSH and CDR2 LQKENI. Trimming left V 3 bases short and J 9 bases short, with 15 bases between. The CDR3 runs 13 residues. DNA for the CDR3: TGTGCCAGCTCACCGGCGCAGGGTAGCGGGCAGTACTTC. It is translated as CASSPAQGSGQYF.

The chain is built from TRBV12-3 or TRBV12-4 and TRBJ2-4; weak D call: TRBD2 (5 bases). V was cut by 1 base and J by 6 bases, with 13 bases left in between. The CDR3 has 15 amino acids. Here the CDR3 DNA reads TGTGCCAGCAGTTTAGTCGGGGTTTTGGGAAACATTCAGTACTTC. It translates to CASSLVGVLGNIQYF.

The V gene is TRBV28, the J gene TRBJ1-5; D unresolved. V lost 6 bases to trimming and J lost 0 bases, with 9 bases between them. Germline values: CDR1 MDHEN, CDR2 SYDVKM. The CDR3 spans 14 residues. The CDR3: CASSYVSSNQPQHF. The CDR3 DNA follows: TGTGCCAGCAGCTATGTGAGTAGCAATCAGCCCCAGCATTTT.

The gene calls are TRBV12-3 or TRBV12-4 and TRBJ2-3; 7 nucleotides line up with TRBD2. The ends lost 2 bases at V and 4 bases at J; junction bases unmatched: 12. This CDR3 is 17 amino acids long. The CDR3 sequence: CASSLSVGRGRADTQYF. The CDR3 nucleotides are TGTGCCAGCAGTTTATCCGTGGGGAGGGGCAGAGCAGATACGCAGTATTTT.

The table lists this clonotype with a few counts. The chain uses TRBV5-1 and TRBJ1-6; D unresolved. The ends were cut back, 0 bases at V and 0 bases at J, with 10 bases in the middle. Germline V gene data show CDR1 as SGHRS and CDR2 as YFSETQ. This CDR3 is 17 amino acids long. In nucleotides, the CDR3 is TGCGCCAGCAGCTTGGACCCTCCTAGCTCCTATAATTCACCCCTCCACTTT. This sequence encodes CASSLDPPSSYNSPLHF.

The CDR3: CASSVGLAGVADTQYF. CDR3 nucleotides: TGTGCCAGCAGCGTAGGTCTAGCGGGGGTCGCAGATACGCAGTATTTT. The chain uses TRBV9 and TRBJ2-3; 10 nucleotides line up with TRBD2. Germline V gives CDR1 SGDLS, CDR2 YYNGEE. The CDR3 length is 16 residues. With V trimmed by 0 bases and J by 4 bases, 5 bases remained unmatched.

The J gene is TRBJ1-6, the V gene TRBV12-3 or TRBV12-4, with a weak D call TRBD1 (6 bases). The CDR3 runs 14 residues. V lost 6 bases and J 12 bases, leaving 18 bases between the germline ends. CDR3 nucleotide sequence: TGTGCCAGCAGGGCCTCACCGGGACACAGACCCCTCCACTTT. Translation gives CASRASPGHRPLHF.

The rearrangement links TRBV18 to TRBJ2-1, with D perhaps matching TRBD1 (6 bases). The V end lost 2 bases, the J end lost 3 bases, and 14 bases lay between the germline ends. The CDR3 has 16 amino acids. Per germline, CDR1 KGHSH and CDR2 LQKENI. The CDR3 is CASSPFLAGDYNEQFF. The CDR3 bases are TGTGCCAGCTCACCATTTTTGGCAGGGGACTACAATGAGCAGTTCTTC.

The CDR3 loop is CSAGSGTGGYGYTF. In nucleotides, the CDR3 is TGCAGTGCTGGATCCGGGACAGGGGGCTATGGCTACACCTTC. J is TRBJ1-2 and V is TRBV20-1; 11 nucleotides agree with TRBD1. V dropped 5 bases and J dropped 4; count of bases not matched to a gene: 6. The length of the CDR3 is 14 residues. From germline, CDR1 is DFQATT and CDR2 SNEGSKA (reference sequence).

On this clonotype: As the CDR3 is not closed by the conserved phenylalanine or tryptophan, this likely results from a read error. The chain employs TRBV4-2 and TRBJ2-2; D gene ambiguous. CDR1 is LGHNA and CDR2 is YNFKEQ in the germline V gene. There are 14 residues in the CDR3. The V gene lost 1 base and the J gene lost 6 bases, with 9 bases spanning the gap. In DNA, the CDR3 is TGTGCCAGCAGCCAAGTGGGTGGATCCGGGGAGCTGTTTGTT. The encoded protein is CASSQVGGSGELFV.

This chain links TRBV6-6 with TRBJ1-5; no clear D. V gave up 7 bases and J gave up 0 bases, with 7 bases separating them. The germline V gene has CDR1 MNHNY and CDR2 SVGAGI (reference sequence). The CDR3 has 13 amino acids. Here the CDR3 reads CASTDYSNQPQHF. The CDR3 nucleotides read TGTGCCAGCACCGATTATAGCAATCAGCCCCAGCATTTT.

The chain joins TRBV7-8 to TRBJ2-5; 12 bases map to TRBD2. Germline loops: CDR1 SGHVS, CDR2 FQNEAQ. The ends lost 0 bases at V and 5 bases at J; junction bases unmatched: 10. This CDR3 spans 18 amino acids. This chain's CDR3 is CASSLARTSGVRAETQYF. The CDR3 DNA is TGTGCCAGCAGCTTAGCTCGGACTAGCGGGGTGAGGGCGGAGACCCAGTACTTC.

This clonotype was recorded a few times. The rearrangement uses TRBV18 and TRBJ2-7; possible D gene TRBD2, 6 bases. Germline values: CDR1 KGHSH, CDR2 LQKENI. V was cut by 6 bases and J by 0 bases, with 12 bases left in between. The length of the CDR3 is 14 residues. The CDR3 here is CASSPNGGSYEQYF. CDR3 nucleotides: TGTGCCAGCTCCCCGAACGGGGGCTCCTACGAGCAGTACTTC.

The chain joins TRBV6-6 to TRBJ1-1, with 7 bases lining up with TRBD1. Germline V gives CDR1 MNHNY, CDR2 SVGAGI (reference sequence). CDR3 length: 14 residues. V dropped 6 bases and J dropped 4; count of bases not matched to a gene: 8. This chain's CDR3 is CASSSQGQPTEAFF. CDR3 bases: TGTGCCAGCAGCTCACAGGGGCAGCCCACTGAAGCTTTCTTT.

This chain joins TRBV11-2 and TRBJ2-7; weak D call: TRBD2 (7 bases). Trimming cost V 4 bases and J 3 bases, with 22 bases left between them. This CDR3 is built from 17 residues. From germline, CDR1 is SGHAT and CDR2 FQNNGV. DNA of the CDR3: TGTGCCAGCAGCTCTTCGTTGGGGGGGGGCCAGTTCTACGAGCAGTACTTC. This codes for CASSSSLGGGQFYEQYF.

The V gene is TRBV5-1, the J gene TRBJ2-7; D gene unclear. The CDR3 totals 15 residues. Looked up from germline, CDR1 is SGHRS and CDR2 is YFSETQ. V lost 0 bases and J 2 bases, leaving 12 bases between the germline ends. In DNA form, the CDR3 reads TGCGCCAGCAGCTTGGGCGGAGAAGGCGCCTACGAGCAGTACTTC. Its translation: CASSLGGEGAYEQYF.

CDR3 in amino acids: CASSLGWLTYNEQFF. The CDR3 nucleotides are TGTGCCAGCAGTTTAGGGTGGCTAACCTACAATGAGCAGTTCTTC. The V call is TRBV28, the J call TRBJ2-1; the D is unclear. The CDR3 has 15 amino acids. The ends were cut back, 2 bases at V and 2 bases at J, with 10 bases in the middle. Germline V gene sequence: CDR1 MDHEN, CDR2 SYDVKM.

The V call is TRBV6-2 or TRBV6-3, the J call TRBJ1-2; 10 positions agree with TRBD1. J was trimmed by 3 bases and V by 6 bases; bases with no gene match: 10. CDR3 length equals 16 residues. Germline assignment: CDR1 MNHEY and CDR2 SVGEGT. Here the CDR3 DNA reads TGTGCCAGCAGCTCAGACAGGGGGCAATCCTACTATGGCTACACCTTC. Translating gives CASSSDRGQSYYGYTF.

The chain combines TRBV3-1 with TRBJ2-5; the D is unclear. The CDR3 length is 14 residues. V lost 1 base to trimming and J lost 4 bases, with 10 bases between them. Germline-derived CDR1 and CDR2 are LGHDT and YNNKEL (reference sequence). The DNA for the CDR3 is TGTGCCAGCAGCCAAGCGGGTTATGTAGAGACCCAGTACTTC. This encodes CASSQAGYVETQYF.

This clonotype occurred a few times. The chain recombines TRBV7-6 with TRBJ2-3; 13 bases align to TRBD2. The CDR3 contains 16 residues. The V gene end was trimmed by 6 bases and the J gene end by 5 bases; junction bases not matched to a gene: 8. From germline, CDR1 is SGHVS and CDR2 FNYEAQ. The CDR3 region is CASSLGLAGKQDTQYF. The CDR3 DNA follows: TGTGCCAGCAGTTTGGGACTAGCGGGGAAACAAGATACGCAGTATTTT.

V is TRBV9 and J is TRBJ2-1, with TRBD2 matching 8 bases. The CDR3 is 16 residues long. After removal of 0 bases from V and 1 base from J, the junction contained 3 bases not matched to a gene. Germline V lookup: CDR1 SGDLS, CDR2 YYNGEE. The CDR3 region is CASSVGTSGSYNEQFF. The CDR3, as DNA: TGTGCCAGCAGCGTAGGTACTAGCGGATCCTACAATGAGCAGTTCTTC.